This T cell receptor beta chain was documented in a study of blood T cell repertoires in COVID-19. Study information: Samples of COVID-19 (acute and convalescent) were obtained from the United States, Italy and Spain. Sample material is recorded as cDNA or gDNA derived from T cells, B-cell-depleted T cells, or PBMCs.

The CDR3 loop spans 15 amino acids. In the authors' workflow: Estimated nucleated cell counts came from reference gene primer amplification. TCRdb's table, derived via immunoSEQ multiplex PCR, lists solely in-frame clones and lacks some. The V and J calls and clone size were taken over from that table, and D and trimming were inferred from the DNA. The repertoire holds over 90,000 clones, with 86% as singletons. This clone was picked up one time. The receptor comes from a man of 80 years or more with acute or convalescent COVID-19. Sequencing was done on a sample of peripheral blood. The gene calls are TRBV21-1 and TRBJ1-4; TRBD1 is the table's D call and was not checked against the DNA. TRBV21-1 is classified as a pseudogene. CDR3 sequence (DNA): TGTGCCAGCAGCAAGAGGGGGACAGGAGGGGGAAAACTGTTTTTT. Protein: CASSKRGTGGGKLFF.